Described below is a single T cell receptor (beta chain) sequence and its context. This sample stems from a study of blood T cell repertoires in COVID-19. About the study: Sites in the United States, Italy and Spain provided acute and convalescent COVID-19 samples. T cells, B-cell-depleted T cells, or PBMCs provided the cDNA or gDNA that served as material.

This CDR3 has 17 amino acids. Source study methods: Estimation of nucleated cell counts was performed using reference gene primer amplification. Assay used: immunoSEQ multiplex PCR; TCRdb lists only in-frame clones, some missing. V and J calls and clone size are given by that table; D and trimming were obtained from the DNA. The sample yields about 220,000 clones, about 86% seen once. The chain recombines TRBV12-2 with TRBJ1-5; TRBD1, as called in the table, went unchecked against the DNA. TRBV12-2 is recorded as a pseudogene. The sample was peripheral blood. This receptor was taken from a woman aged 25-40 years who had recovered from COVID-19. The CDR3 DNA sequence: TGTGCAAGTCGCCCGGACAGGGGGCGGAATAGCAATCAGCCCCAGCATTTT. This translates into CASRPDRGRNSNQPQHF.